This passage covers 2 T cell receptor beta chains from one sample sequenced in a study of regulatory T cells in long-lasting Graves disease. Building of the TCR beta libraries involved iRepertoire HTBI primers and Arm-PCR of CDR3 regions. Each CDR3 protein is one row after TCRdb ran MiXCR on the multiplex PCR reads. The sample carries a few hundred thousand distinct CDR3 sequences, 12% recorded once. The sample's time point: newly diagnosed GD, antithyroid drugs for less than 3 months. Extracted RNA from PBMCs served as the source of the TCR library. The data were also submitted as part of a second study, on T cells in Graves' hyperthyroidism and ophthalmopathy.

The sample here was peripheral blood mononuclear cells (PBMCs), taken at new diagnosis, from a patient treated with antithyroid drugs. All receptors derive from a woman under 30 with Graves disease.

The chain joins TRBV6-1 to TRBJ1-2; D is unclear. This CDR3 has 11 residues. V lost 6 bases and J 8 bases, leaving 10 bases between the germline ends. Per the germline V gene, CDR1 is MNHNS and CDR2 is SASEGT. CDR3 in DNA: TGTGCCAGCAGGGACCCAGAGGGCTACACCTTC. Its translation: CASRDPEGYTF.

Many counts were recorded for this clonotype. The chain couples TRBV2 to TRBJ1-6, with no clear D. Germline-derived CDR1 and CDR2 are SNHLY and FYNNEI. The germline V and J ends were trimmed by 3 bases and 7 bases, with 16 bases remaining between them. The CDR3 loop spans 16 amino acids. In DNA form, the CDR3 reads TGTGCCAGCAGTGATCCGTACACGGAAAGAAATTCACCCCTCCACTTT. Residues: CASSDPYTERNSPLHF.